This T cell receptor (beta chain) was documented in a study of T cell clonality in common variable immunodeficiency. Data came from immunoSEQ multiplex PCR; TCRdb stores just in-frame clones and leaves some out. The sample has approximately 12,000 clones, none seen only once. CVID subjects were some 15 female and 29 male, aged roughly 9 to 64. Study results and caveats: Fewer deletions and N-nucleotide insertions were reportedly seen in common variable immunodeficiency TCR beta sequences. Compared with controls, CVID subjects had fewer shared TCRbeta clones.

This clone appeared a few times. Its antigen is unknown. The read terminates 3 residues before the CDR3 end, so the remaining end is supplied by the germline J gene. The CDR3 is made up of 15 amino acids. In germline, CDR1 is SEHNR, CDR2 FQNEAQ (reference sequence). V was pared by 5 bases and J by 3 bases, with 14 bases between. Sequencing was carried out using peripheral blood mononuclear cells. The gene calls are TRBV7-9 and TRBJ2-1; no definite D call. The clonotype was recovered from a human donor with common variable immunodeficiency. Incomplete CDR3 DNA: TGTGCCAGCAGCCCGCCGACTGCTTTCTACAATGAG. This encodes CASSPPTAFYNE. The whole CDR3 region reads CASSPPTAFYNEQFF.